The sequence of this T cell receptor beta chain was determined in a study of response to subunit inactivated influenza vaccine. Broader study findings: Each seasonal influenza vaccination, the authors suggested, recruits few new T cells.

In regard to this clonotype: Its antigen is undetermined.

TCRdb re-analysed the RT-PCR reads in MiXCR, keeping a single row per CDR3 protein. The sample consists of 650,000 or so distinct CDR3 sequences, 14% of them appearing once. The sequence was collected from a man aged 45-60 years who received an inactivated influenza vaccine. The sequencing used PBMCs from blood, collected less than 15 days before vaccination.

CDR3 in amino acids: CASSRSTGGWTSGANVLTF. CDR3 bases: TGCGCCAGCAGCCGCTCGACAGGGGGTTGGACCTCTGGGGCCAACGTCCTGACTTTC. The V gene is TRBV4-3, the J gene TRBJ2-6; 9 bases are shared with TRBD1. The V gene's germline CDR1 is LGHNA and CDR2 YSLEER. The CDR3 spans 19 residues. J was trimmed by 0 bases and V by 4 bases; bases with no gene match: 10.